Below, one T cell receptor (beta chain) is given with its context. Germline V CDR1 and CDR2: SGHAT, FQDESV (reference sequence). Trimming removed 5 bases from V and 6 bases from J, with 13 bases in between. The CDR3 runs 13 residues. The sample originates from a study of cytomegalovirus exposure and HLA in healthy donors. The PCR was carried out with 60 Vbeta primers and 13 Jbeta primers. The assay was immunoSEQ multiplex PCR, and TCRdb's table has in-frame clones only and misses some. The table records 200,000 or so clones, over 80% of them present only once. All donors participated as healthy donors of bone marrow.

Material for sequencing was PBMCs. The sequence was obtained from a man aged 35-49 years in good health and CMV-seropositive. V usage is TRBV11-1 and J usage is TRBJ1-2, with D perhaps TRBD1 (6 bases). Here the CDR3 reads CASSEDSGHGYTF. CDR3 nucleotide sequence: TGTGCCAGCAGCGAGGACAGCGGTCATGGCTACACCTTC.